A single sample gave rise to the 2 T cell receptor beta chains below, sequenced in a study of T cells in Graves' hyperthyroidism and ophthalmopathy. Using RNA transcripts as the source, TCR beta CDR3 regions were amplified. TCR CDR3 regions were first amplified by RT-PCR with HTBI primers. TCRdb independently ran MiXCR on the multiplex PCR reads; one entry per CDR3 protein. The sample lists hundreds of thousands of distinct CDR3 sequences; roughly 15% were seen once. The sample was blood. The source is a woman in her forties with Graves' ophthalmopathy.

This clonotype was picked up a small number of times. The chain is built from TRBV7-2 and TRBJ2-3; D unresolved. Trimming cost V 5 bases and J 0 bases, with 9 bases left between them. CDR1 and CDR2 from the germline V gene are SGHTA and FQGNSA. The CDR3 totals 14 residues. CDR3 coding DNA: TGTGCCAGCAGCAGGCCTTCTAGCACAGATACGCAGTATTTT. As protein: CASSRPSSTDTQYF.

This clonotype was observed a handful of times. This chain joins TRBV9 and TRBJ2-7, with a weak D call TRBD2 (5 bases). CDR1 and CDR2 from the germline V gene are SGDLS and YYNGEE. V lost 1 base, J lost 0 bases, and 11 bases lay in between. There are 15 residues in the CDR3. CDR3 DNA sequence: TGTGCCAGCAGCGTAACGGGAACCTCCTCCTACGAGCAGTACTTC. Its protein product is CASSVTGTSSYEQYF.